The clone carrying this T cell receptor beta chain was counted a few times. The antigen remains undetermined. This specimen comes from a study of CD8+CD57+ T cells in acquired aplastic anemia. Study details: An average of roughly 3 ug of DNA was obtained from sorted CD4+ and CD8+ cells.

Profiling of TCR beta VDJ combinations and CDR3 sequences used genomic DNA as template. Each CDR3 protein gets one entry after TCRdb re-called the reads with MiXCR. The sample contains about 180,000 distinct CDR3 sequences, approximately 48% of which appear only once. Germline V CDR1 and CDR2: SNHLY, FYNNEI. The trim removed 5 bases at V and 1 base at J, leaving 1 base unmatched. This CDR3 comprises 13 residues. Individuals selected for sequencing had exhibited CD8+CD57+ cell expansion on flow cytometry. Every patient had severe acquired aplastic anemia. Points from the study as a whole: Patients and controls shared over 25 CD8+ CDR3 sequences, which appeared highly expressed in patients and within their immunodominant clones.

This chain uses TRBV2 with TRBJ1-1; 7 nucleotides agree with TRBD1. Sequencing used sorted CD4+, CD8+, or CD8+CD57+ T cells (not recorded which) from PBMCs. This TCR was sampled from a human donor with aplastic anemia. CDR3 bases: TGTGCCAGCAGTCAGGGGGAGAACACTGAAGCTTTCTTT. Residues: CASSQGENTEAFF. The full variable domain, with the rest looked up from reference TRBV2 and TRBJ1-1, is EPEVTQTPSHQVTQMGQEVILRCVPISNHLYFYWYRQILGQKVEFLVSFYNNEISEKSEIFDDQFSVERPDGSNFTLKIRSTKLEDSAMYFCASSQGENTEAFFGQGTRLTVV.